This T cell receptor (beta chain) emerged from a study of T cell changes during pregnancy in multiple sclerosis (dated by TCRdb to about 2019). Regarding the complete study: Changes in the T cell repertoire over the course of pregnancy were examined in this study in women with multiple sclerosis.

Looking up the germline V gene (reference sequence) yields CDR1 SGHAT and CDR2 FQDESV. The CDR3 has 14 amino acids, counting the end cysteine and phenylalanine. The only DNA kept is the CDR3, 42 bases in frame from the first base. V is reduced by 6 bases and J by 5 bases, leaving a spacing of 16 bases between them. With respect to this clone: Its cognate antigen has yet to be identified. Qualities for individual bases were not recorded, and no much larger clone is one base off.

Library prep was done by the immunoSEQ multiplex PCR assay. TCRdb limited this immuneACCESS table to in-frame rearrangements with V and J called. A share of clones is missing; checked studies link under half to unresolved V genes, and the rest is unexplained. This sample holds tens of thousands of clones; 80% to 95% were observed only once. 3.7% of the sample belongs to the ten largest clones. This receptor was identified in a female donor in good health, enrolled as a control in a pregnancy study. This chain is built from TRBV11-1 and TRBJ2-5; D gene: possibly TRBD2, on 6 matching bases. Sequences were derived from peripheral blood, sampled after pregnancy. CDR3 protein: CASRRGVGGETQYF. The nucleotides read TGTGCCAGCAGGCGGGGCGTCGGCGGGGAGACCCAGTACTTC.